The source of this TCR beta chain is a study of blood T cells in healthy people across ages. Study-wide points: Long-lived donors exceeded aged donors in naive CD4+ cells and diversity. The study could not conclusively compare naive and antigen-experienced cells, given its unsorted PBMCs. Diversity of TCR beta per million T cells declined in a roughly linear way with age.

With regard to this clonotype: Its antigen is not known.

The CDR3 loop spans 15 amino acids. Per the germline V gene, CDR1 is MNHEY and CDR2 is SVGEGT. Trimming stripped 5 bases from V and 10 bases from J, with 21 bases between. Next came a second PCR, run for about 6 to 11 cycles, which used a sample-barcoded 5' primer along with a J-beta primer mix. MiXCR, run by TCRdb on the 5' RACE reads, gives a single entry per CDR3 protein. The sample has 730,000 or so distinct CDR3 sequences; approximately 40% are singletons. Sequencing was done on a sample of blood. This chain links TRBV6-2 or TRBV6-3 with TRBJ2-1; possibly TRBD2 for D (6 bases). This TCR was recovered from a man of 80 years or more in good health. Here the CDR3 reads CASSPGGGYLSEQFF. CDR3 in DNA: TGTGCCAGCAGTCCCGGGGGAGGCTACTTGAGCGAGCAGTTCTTC.